The rows below give T cell receptor beta chains drawn from one sample of a study of cytomegalovirus exposure and HLA in healthy donors. Measured with immunoSEQ multiplex PCR; TCRdb has only the in-frame clones, and not every one. Altogether more than 60,000 clones are present, around four fifths being singletons, with the ten largest covering approximately 8.9%. Sequencing was done on a sample of PBMCs. The receptors stem from a woman between 40 and 55 years old in good health and CMV-seropositive. Both conserved end residues are part of each CDR3. D genes are given only for firm matches. A row's size may be missing; if present it is once, few, many or a size class.

CDR3nt: TGCGCCAGCAGCACCGGGACAGGGGGCCCAGATACGCAGTATTTT; CDR3aa: CASSTGTGGPDTQYF; j_gene: TRBJ2-3; v_gene: TRBV5-1; d_gene: TRBD1; abundance: .
CDR3nt: TGCGCCAGCAGTCCGGGGGGCGCGGCGAATGAGCAGTTCTTC; CDR3aa: CASSPGGAANEQFF; j_gene: TRBJ2-1; v_gene: TRBV5-1; d_gene: .; abundance: .
CDR3nt: TGTGCCAGCAGTTACTCGGGGGGAACCTACGAGCAGTACTTC; CDR3aa: CASSYSGGTYEQYF; j_gene: TRBJ2-7; v_gene: TRBV6-5; d_gene: .; abundance: medium-sized
CDR3nt: TGTGCCAGCAGCCCACGACTAGCGGTGTCGAGCTCCTACAATGAGCAGTTCTTC; CDR3aa: CASSPRLAVSSSYNEQFF; j_gene: TRBJ2-1; v_gene: TRBV7-7; d_gene: TRBD2; abundance: .
CDR3nt: TGCAGTGCTAGAGACTACGATGAGCAGTTCTTC; CDR3aa: CSARDYDEQFF; j_gene: TRBJ2-1; v_gene: TRBV20-1; d_gene: .; abundance: .
CDR3nt: TGTGCCAGCAGTTCAAGACAGGGAAATCAGCCCCAGCATTTT; CDR3aa: CASSSRQGNQPQHF; j_gene: TRBJ1-5; v_gene: TRBV6-6; d_gene: TRBD1; abundance: .
CDR3nt: TGTGCCAGCAGCTTGGACAGGGTGAACACCGGGGAGCTGTTTTTT; CDR3aa: CASSLDRVNTGELFF; j_gene: TRBJ2-2; v_gene: TRBV5-6; d_gene: .; abundance: .
CDR3nt: TGTGCCAGCAGCCCCTTTGTAAGCTCTGAGCAGTTCTTC; CDR3aa: CASSPFVSSEQFF; j_gene: TRBJ2-1; v_gene: TRBV6-5; d_gene: .; abundance: .
CDR3nt: TGTGCCAGTAGGGGACTTGGAGGCAGTGAAAAACTGTTTTTT; CDR3aa: CASRGLGGSEKLFF; j_gene: TRBJ1-4; v_gene: TRBV19; d_gene: .; abundance: few
CDR3nt: TGTGCCAGCTCACCGAATGGGCCAGGGGGCTCTGGGGCCAACGTCCTGACTTTC; CDR3aa: CASSPNGPGGSGANVLTF; j_gene: TRBJ2-6; v_gene: TRBV18; d_gene: TRBD1; abundance: .
CDR3nt: TGTGCCAGCAGCTTAGGAGGCAGGGGAGATTCAGATACGCAGTATTTT; CDR3aa: CASSLGGRGDSDTQYF; j_gene: TRBJ2-3; v_gene: TRBV7-2; d_gene: .; abundance: once
CDR3nt: TGTGCCAGCAGCCGCGACAGGGGGAATCACATTCAGTACTTC; CDR3aa: CASSRDRGNHIQYF; j_gene: TRBJ2-4; v_gene: TRBV11-3; d_gene: TRBD1; abundance: once